These 6 T cell receptor beta chains were sequenced from one sample in a study of CD8+ T cells in alopecia areata. The authors extracted RNA and reverse transcribed it into cDNA as the sequencing template. Clones were read by immunoSEQ multiplex PCR, and TCRdb kept only the in-frame ones, dropping some. The sample includes 100,000 to 150,000 clones, about 46% of them seen just once. The sequencing here drew on CD8+ T cells sorted from blood, taken at week 0. These receptor sequences come from a human donor with alopecia areata.

A few counts support this clone. V gene TRBV4-2 combines with J gene TRBJ1-5; TRBD1 matches at 9 bases. CDR1 and CDR2 from the germline V gene are LGHNA and YNFKEQ. Losses at the gene ends were 0 bases for V and 7 bases for J; bases not matched to a gene: 4. This CDR3 is 15 amino acids long. CDR3 coding DNA: TGTGCCAGCAGCCAAGAGAGGGACAGGGACCAGCCCCAGCATTTT. It translates to CASSQERDRDQPQHF.

The rearrangement joins TRBV7-8 to TRBJ2-7; no definite D call. Germline CDR1 and CDR2: SGHVS and FQNEAQ. The V and J ends lost 3 bases and 2 bases respectively, with 5 bases between them. The CDR3 spans 12 residues. This CDR3 is CASSFGAYEQYF. DNA of the CDR3: TGTGCCAGCAGCTTTGGAGCCTACGAGCAGTACTTC.

V gene TRBV4-1 combines with J gene TRBJ2-3; D is tentatively TRBD1 or TRBD2 (6 bases each). V lost 3 bases, J lost 5 bases, and 12 bases lay in between. The CDR3 totals 14 residues. Germline values: CDR1 MGHRA, CDR2 YSYEKL. As DNA, the CDR3 is TGCGCCAGCAGCCAGGGCGGGACACAAGATACGCAGTATTTT. It encodes CASSQGGTQDTQYF.

The J gene is TRBJ1-1, the V gene TRBV20-1; D unclear. V lost 7 bases to trimming and J lost 4 bases, with 7 bases between them. Per germline, CDR1 DFQATT and CDR2 SNEGSKA (reference sequence). This CDR3 region has 10 residues. In nucleotides, the CDR3 is TGCAGTGTCGGGTCCACTGAAGCTTTCTTT. Its translation is CSVGSTEAFF.

This clone was counted between two and nine times. For the CDR3, the DNA is TGTGCCAGCAGGTCCGTCCAGAACACTGAAGCTTTCTTT. Translating gives CASRSVQNTEAFF. This rearrangement joins TRBV7-9 to TRBJ1-1; no clear D. Trimming cost V 6 bases and J 1 base, with 9 bases left between them. Germline V gene sequence: CDR1 SEHNR, CDR2 FQNEAQ (reference sequence). CDR3 length: 13 amino acids.

The J gene is TRBJ2-3, the V gene TRBV27, with unresolved D. Trimming took 3 bases from V and 0 from J, leaving 4 bases between them. This CDR3 is 13 amino acids long. From germline, CDR1 is MNHEY and CDR2 SMNVEV (reference sequence). This chain's CDR3 is CASSLPSTDTQYF. For the CDR3, the DNA is TGTGCCAGCAGTTTGCCTAGCACAGATACGCAGTATTTT.